The rows below give T cell receptor beta chains drawn from one sample of a study of blood T cells in healthy people across ages. TCRdb analysed the 5' RACE reads with MiXCR anew, one entry per CDR3 protein. The sample holds some 1.7 million distinct CDR3 sequences, over 25% seen once. The sample consisted of blood. These receptors all come from a woman under 40 in good health. Each CDR3 is given without its conserved first and last residue. The order of the fields is CDR3 length, V gene, J gene, CDR3 protein.

16	TRBV6-1	TRBJ2-6	ASSGRGDRGQGANVLT
9	TRBV20-1	TRBJ1-4	SALRGGKLF
12	TRBV24-1	TRBJ1-2	ASSQKGPYYGYT
13	TRBV20-1	TRBJ2-1	SARDILAGGNSQF
13	TRBV5-1	TRBJ2-3	ASCSSGGIPDTQY
12	TRBV7-2	TRBJ1-2	AGSSEQGSYGYT
12	TRBV20-1	TRBJ2-5	SARLDGSGETQY
13	TRBV7-2	TRBJ1-5	ASSLVGGASQPQH
11	TRBV20-1	TRBJ2-5	SAGVTGTETQY
12	TRBV20-1	TRBJ2-1	SARSLAAYNEQF
12	TRBV30	TRBJ1-1	AWKGQGLNTEAF
13	TRBV5-1	TRBJ2-3	ASSLGDRYTDTQY
12	TRBV20-1	.	SARPPPPQETQF
10	TRBV5-1	TRBJ1-1	AGSLVDTEAF
10	TRBV5-6	TRBJ2-3	ASYHVGDTQY
13	TRBV20-1	TRBJ2-3	SARASSGGGDTQY